This T cell receptor (beta chain) was recovered during a study of blood T cell repertoires in COVID-19. Looking at the study overall: Material from acute and convalescent COVID-19 was sourced from the United States, Italy and Spain.

As handled by the study authors: Researchers report that nucleated cell counts were estimated from reference gene primer amplification. Profiling relied on immunoSEQ multiplex PCR, and the TCRdb table lists in-frame clones only, not all of them. For V, J and clone size, that table is used; D and trimming come from the DNA. The sample has around 370,000 clones, nearly 90% seen once; the top ten hold about 7%. Input material: peripheral blood. The clonotype was recovered from a man between 18 and 29 years old with active or convalescent COVID-19.

CDR3 in DNA: TGTGCCAGCAGCCTTTCAGGGGGCTCGTACAATGAGCAGTTCTTC. This codes for CASSLSGGSYNEQFF. The chain links TRBV6-6 to TRBJ2-1; the match to TRBD1 covers 8 bases. The CDR3 has 15 amino acids. Per the germline V gene, CDR1 is MNHNY and CDR2 is SVGAGI (reference sequence). V lost 6 bases, J lost 4 bases, and 8 bases stayed unmatched.